The TCR beta chain described here comes from a study of shared clonotypes between healthy human individuals. Study as a whole: For every donor, three CD4 naive, three CD4 memory, two CD8 naive and one CD8 memory plates were used.

The assay was carried out at the deep level. Repertoires were generated with immunoSEQ multiplex PCR, while TCRdb's copy carries only in-frame clones and drops some. Of more than 2 million clones in the sample, around 95% are singletons; the top ten hold over 0.1%. Germline CDR1 reads MDHEN; CDR2 reads SYDVKM. Trimming removed 10 bases from V and 5 bases from J, with 8 bases in between. This CDR3 has 10 amino acids. Sequencing was done on a sample of naive CD4+ T cells sorted from blood. The subset here: CD45RA+ positively selected. The chain combines TRBV28 with TRBJ1-1; D remains ambiguous. The receptor was derived from a young man in good health. This CDR3 is CATGGTEAFF. CDR3 bases: TGTGCCACCGGAGGGACTGAAGCTTTCTTT.